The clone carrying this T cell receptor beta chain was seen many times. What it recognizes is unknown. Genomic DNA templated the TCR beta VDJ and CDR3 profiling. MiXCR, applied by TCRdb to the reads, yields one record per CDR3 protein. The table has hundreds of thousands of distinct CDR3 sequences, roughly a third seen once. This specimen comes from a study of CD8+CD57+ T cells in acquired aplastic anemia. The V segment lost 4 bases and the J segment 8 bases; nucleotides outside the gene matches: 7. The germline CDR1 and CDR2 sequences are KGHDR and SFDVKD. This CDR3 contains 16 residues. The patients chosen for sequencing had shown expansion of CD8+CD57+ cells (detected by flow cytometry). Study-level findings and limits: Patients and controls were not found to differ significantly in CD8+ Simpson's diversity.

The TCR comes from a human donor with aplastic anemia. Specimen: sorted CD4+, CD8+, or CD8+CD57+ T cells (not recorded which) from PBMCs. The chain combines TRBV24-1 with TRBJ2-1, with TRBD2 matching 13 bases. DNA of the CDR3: TGTGCCACCAGTGACCAGACTAGCGGGAGGACGGATGAGCAGTTCTTC. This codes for CATSDQTSGRTDEQFF.